Listed below are T cell receptor beta chains from one sample, sequenced in a study of T cell responses to AZD1222 COVID-19 vaccine. Repertoires were generated with immunoSEQ multiplex PCR, while TCRdb's copy carries only in-frame clones and drops some. The table includes about 160,000 clones, roughly 90% detected once. Material: peripheral blood, obtained 28 days after the second AZD1222 dose. These receptors were obtained from an adult who received the AZD1222 COVID-19 vaccine. CDR3s include the opening cysteine and the closing phenylalanine or tryptophan. The order of the fields is clone size, V gene, D gene, J gene, CDR3 length, CDR3 protein, CDR3 DNA. D genes are given only for firm matches. Part of the rows lack a size; the others show once, few, many or a class for expanded clones.

>few|TRBV4-3|TRBD1|TRBJ1-2|15
CASSLAGGTGSVYTF
TGCGCCAGCAGCCTCGCCGGGGGGACAGGGTCTGTCTACACCTTC
>NA|TRBV6-5|NA|TRBJ2-1|15
CASSFLKEPYNEQFF
TGTGCCAGCTCTTTTTTGAAGGAACCCTACAATGAGCAGTTCTTC
>NA|TRBV5-5|NA|TRBJ1-5|15
CASSSRWGGNQPQHF
TGTGCCAGCAGCTCCCGGTGGGGGGGTAATCAGCCCCAGCATTTT
>NA|TRBV7-9|TRBD1|TRBJ1-2|16
CASSSHRDRRLYGYTF
TGTGCCAGCAGCTCCCACCGGGACAGACGGCTCTATGGCTACACCTTC
>NA|TRBV7-8|NA|TRBJ1-1|16
CASSLVDIQRNTEAFF
TGTGCCAGCAGCTTGGTCGACATTCAAAGGAACACTGAAGCTTTCTTT
>NA|TRBV18|NA|TRBJ2-1|15
CASSPPSGIGNEQFF
TGTGCCAGCTCACCACCGTCAGGGATAGGCAATGAGCAGTTCTTC
>NA|TRBV30|NA|TRBJ1-6|13
CAWSYVGASPLHF
TGTGCCTGGAGTTACGTTGGAGCCTCACCCCTCCACTTT
>NA|TRBV5-5|NA|TRBJ1-4|14
CASSSPGLNEKLFF
TGTGCCAGCAGCTCTCCGGGACTCAATGAAAAACTGTTTTTT
>NA|TRBV7-9|NA|TRBJ1-2|15
CASSLGGTKGMGYTF
TGTGCCAGCAGCTTAGGTGGGACTAAAGGGATGGGCTACACCTTC
>NA|TRBV7-8|NA|TRBJ2-1|12
CASSLANGEQFF
TGTGCCAGCAGCTTAGCGAATGGTGAGCAGTTCTTC
>NA|TRBV4-3|NA|TRBJ1-1|15
CASSQQPGIGTEAFF
TGCGCCAGCAGCCAACAACCTGGGATCGGGACTGAAGCTTTCTTT
>NA|TRBV7-9|NA|TRBJ1-1|15
CASSSEQGLNTEAFF
TGTGCCAGCAGCTCGGAACAGGGCCTAAACACTGAAGCTTTCTTT
>NA|TRBV9|TRBD1|TRBJ1-2|14
CASSVQGAHYGYTF
TGTGCCAGCAGCGTACAGGGGGCTCACTATGGCTACACCTTC
>NA|TRBV3-1/TRBV3-2|NA|TRBJ2-1|13
CASSQEPGTLQFF
TGTGCCAGCAGCCAAGAGCCCGGGACCCTCCAGTTCTTC
>NA|TRBV19|NA|TRBJ2-7|12
CATSSEAREQYF
TGTGCCACAAGCTCGGAGGCGCGAGAGCAGTACTTC
>NA|TRBV14|NA|TRBJ1-5|13
CASSQDRTQPQHF
TGTGCCAGCAGCCAAGATCGGACACAGCCCCAGCATTTT
>NA|TRBV4-1|TRBD2|TRBJ2-3|17
CASSQEKRGYGTDTQYF
TGCGCCAGCAGCCAAGAGAAGCGGGGGTACGGCACAGATACGCAGTATTTT
>NA|TRBV19|NA|TRBJ1-1|15
CASSPIREMNTEAFF
TGTGCCAGTAGTCCGATCAGGGAGATGAACACTGAAGCTTTCTTT
>NA|TRBV5-1|TRBD2|TRBJ2-2|18
CASSPGTSGGGRTGELFF
TGCGCCAGCAGCCCTGGGACTAGCGGGGGCGGTAGGACCGGGGAGCTGTTTTTT
>NA|TRBV13|NA|TRBJ1-1|12
CASSSQATEAFF
TGTGCCAGCAGCTCACAGGCGACTGAAGCTTTCTTT
>NA|TRBV30|TRBD2|TRBJ2-1|15
CAWSVQRGAYNEQFF
TGTGCCTGGAGTGTCCAGCGGGGGGCCTACAATGAGCAGTTCTTC
>once|TRBV6-2/TRBV6-3|NA|TRBJ2-7|13
CASSRKEVNEQYF
TGTGCCAGCAGTCGGAAGGAGGTCAACGAGCAGTACTTC